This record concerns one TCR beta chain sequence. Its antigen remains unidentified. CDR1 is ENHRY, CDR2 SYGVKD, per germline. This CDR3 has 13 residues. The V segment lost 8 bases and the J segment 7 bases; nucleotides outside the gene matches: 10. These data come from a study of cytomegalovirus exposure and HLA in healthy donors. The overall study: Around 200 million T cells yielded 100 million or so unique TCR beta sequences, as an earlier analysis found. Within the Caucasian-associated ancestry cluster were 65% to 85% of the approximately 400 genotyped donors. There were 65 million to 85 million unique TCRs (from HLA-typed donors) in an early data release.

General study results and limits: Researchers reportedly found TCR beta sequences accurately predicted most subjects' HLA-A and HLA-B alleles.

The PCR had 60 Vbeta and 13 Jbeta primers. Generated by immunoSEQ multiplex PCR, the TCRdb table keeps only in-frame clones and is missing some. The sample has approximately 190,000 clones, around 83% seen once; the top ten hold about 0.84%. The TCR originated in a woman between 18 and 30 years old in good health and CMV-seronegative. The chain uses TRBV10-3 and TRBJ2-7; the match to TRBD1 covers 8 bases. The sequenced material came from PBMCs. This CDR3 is CAIESSGGREQYF. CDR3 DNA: TGTGCCATCGAGTCATCAGGGGGCAGGGAGCAGTACTTC.